This T cell receptor beta chain is drawn from a study of siplizumab effects on memory and regulatory T cells. This CDR3 has 17 amino acids. CDR1 is LGHNA and CDR2 is YNFKEQ in the germline V gene. Losses at the gene ends were 0 bases for V and 6 bases for J; bases not matched to a gene: 10. Profiled with immunoSEQ multiplex PCR; TCRdb holds only in-frame clones, not every one. The sample shows fewer than 30,000 clones, around 83% of them seen only once. The rearrangement uses TRBV4-2 and TRBJ2-2; 7 bases agree with TRBD2. The source of this sequence is a human donor in good health. Sequenced sample: memory CD4+ T cells sorted from blood. The CDR3 DNA reads TGTGCCAGCAGCCAAGATGCTAGCGGCACGAGGGCCGGGGAGCTGTTTTTT. It is translated as CASSQDASGTRAGELFF.